This T cell receptor beta chain is drawn from a study of post-analysis software for immune sequencing data. Study context: Included courses were relapsing-remitting and secondary progressive multiple sclerosis; progressive-relapsing multiple sclerosis was also included. Findings and limits, study-wide: Among multiple sclerosis patients, normalized Chao1 diversity was significantly below that of controls. TRBV5-6, TRBV5-1 and TRBV20-1 were among roughly five TRBV segments more frequent in patients than controls. Batch-matched samples strongly co-clustered by F measure.

The CDR3 is made up of 17 amino acids. The ends lost 5 bases at V and 4 bases at J; junction bases unmatched: 8. In germline, CDR1 is DFQATT, CDR2 SNEGSKA (reference sequence). On this clonotype itself: The antigen is not known.

Unique molecular identifiers were present in the TCR beta cDNA libraries. MiXCR, applied by TCRdb to the PCR reads, yields one record per CDR3 protein. The sample carries roughly 870,000 distinct CDR3 sequences, approximately 53% recorded once. The source of this sequence is a girl aged 5-17 years with multiple sclerosis. The sequencing sample was made of blood. The chain combines TRBV20-1 with TRBJ2-6; 13 positions agree with TRBD2. CDR3 in DNA: TGCAGTGCTCTCTCGGGACTAGCGGGGTCCGGGGCCAACGTCCTGACTTTC. It yields the protein CSALSGLAGSGANVLTF.